This is a list of T cell receptor beta chains from one sample in a study of blood T cell repertoires in COVID-19. TCRdb's table, derived via immunoSEQ multiplex PCR, lists solely in-frame clones and lacks some. In the table there are about 310,000 clones, 80% to 90% of which are singletons. The sequencing sample was made of peripheral blood. The receptors shown here come from a man between 50 and 59 years old with active or convalescent COVID-19. CDR3s include the opening cysteine and the closing phenylalanine or tryptophan. A D gene is named only where the DNA matches it firmly. Only part of the rows carry a size: once, few, many, or a class if the clone is expanded.

v_gene	abundance	j_gene	d_gene	CDR3nt	CDR3aa
TRBV6-5	NA	TRBJ2-5	NA	TGTGCCAGCACGCGGACACACACCTATCTTGAGACCCAGTACTTC	CASTRTHTYLETQYF
TRBV6-5	NA	TRBJ1-3	NA	TGTGCCAGCAGCCCACTGACAGCCTCTGGAAACACCATATATTTT	CASSPLTASGNTIYF
TRBV9	once	TRBJ1-1	NA	TGTGCCAGCAGCGGCGGGTCCCTCCCTGAAGCTTTCTTT	CASSGGSLPEAFF
TRBV7-8	NA	TRBJ2-7	NA	TGTGCCAGCAGCTTAGGGTCAGTGGTCGGCAGGGTCCACGAGCAGTACTTC	CASSLGSVVGRVHEQYF
TRBV3-1/TRBV3-2	NA	TRBJ2-7	NA	TGTGCCAGCAGCCAAGCCCAGATTCCCTACGAGCAGTACTTC	CASSQAQIPYEQYF
TRBV28	NA	TRBJ2-3	TRBD2	TGTGCCAGCTCCACCCGACTAGCGGGGTTTCTAGATACGCAGTATTTT	CASSTRLAGFLDTQYF
TRBV19	once	TRBJ1-2	TRBD1	TGTGCCAGTAGTCAAACAGGGGTGGACAACTATGGCTACACCTTC	CASSQTGVDNYGYTF
TRBV28	NA	TRBJ1-2	TRBD1	TGTGCCAGCACCACCTCGCGGACAGGCTATGGCTACACCTTC	CASTTSRTGYGYTF
TRBV9	NA	TRBJ1-5	NA	TGTGCCAGCAGCGTTGGAGCTATGGACACCAATCAGCCCCAGCATTTT	CASSVGAMDTNQPQHF
TRBV5-1	NA	TRBJ2-2	TRBD1	TGCGCCAGCAGCGGGACAGGGAACTCAGGCGGGGAGCTGTTTTTT	CASSGTGNSGGELFF
TRBV30	NA	TRBJ1-2	TRBD1	TGTGCCTGGAGCCTCGGACAGGGGGCAAACTATGGCTACACCTTC	CAWSLGQGANYGYTF
TRBV5-1	NA	TRBJ1-6	TRBD1	TGCGCCAGCAGCTCCGGACAGGGGGCTCTAAATTCACCCCTCCACTTT	CASSSGQGALNSPLHF
TRBV30	NA	TRBJ2-2	TRBD2	TGTGCCTGCAAGCGGGAGTACGGCGGGGAGCTGTTTTTT	CACKREYGGELFF
TRBV2	NA	TRBJ2-7	TRBD2	TGTGCCAGCAGTGAGGGTAGCGGGGAGTACGAGCAGTACTTC	CASSEGSGEYEQYF
TRBV7-2	NA	TRBJ1-1	NA	TGTGCCAGCAGCTTCTACAGGGCCACTGAAGCTTTCTTT	CASSFYRATEAFF
TRBV5-5	NA	TRBJ1-2	NA	TGTGCCAGCAGCTTGGTTAGCTTGGGGGGAGGTGGCTACACCTTC	CASSLVSLGGGGYTF